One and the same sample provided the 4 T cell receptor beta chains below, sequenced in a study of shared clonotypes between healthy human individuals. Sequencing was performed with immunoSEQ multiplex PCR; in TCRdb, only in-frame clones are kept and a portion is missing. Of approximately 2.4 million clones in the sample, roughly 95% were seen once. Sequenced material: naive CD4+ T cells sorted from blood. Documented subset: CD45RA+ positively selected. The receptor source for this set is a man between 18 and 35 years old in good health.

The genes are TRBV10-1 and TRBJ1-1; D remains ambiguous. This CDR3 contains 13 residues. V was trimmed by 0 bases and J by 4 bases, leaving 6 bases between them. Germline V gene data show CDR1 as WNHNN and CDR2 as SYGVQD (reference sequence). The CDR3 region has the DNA TGCGCCAGCAGTGAGTCCAGGAGCACTGAAGCTTTCTTT. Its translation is CASSESRSTEAFF.

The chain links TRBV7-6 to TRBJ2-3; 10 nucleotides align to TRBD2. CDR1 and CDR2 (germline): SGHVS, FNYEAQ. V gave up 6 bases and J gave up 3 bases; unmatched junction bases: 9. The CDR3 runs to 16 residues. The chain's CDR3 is CASSRQPGLATDTQYF. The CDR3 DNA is TGTGCCAGCAGTCGACAACCGGGACTAGCGACAGATACGCAGTATTTT.

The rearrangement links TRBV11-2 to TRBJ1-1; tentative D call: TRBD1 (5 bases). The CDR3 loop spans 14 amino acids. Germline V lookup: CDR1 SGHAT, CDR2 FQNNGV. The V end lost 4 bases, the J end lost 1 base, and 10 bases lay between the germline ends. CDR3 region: CASSSRQPNTEAFF. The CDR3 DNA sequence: TGTGCCAGCAGCTCCAGACAGCCGAACACTGAAGCTTTCTTT.

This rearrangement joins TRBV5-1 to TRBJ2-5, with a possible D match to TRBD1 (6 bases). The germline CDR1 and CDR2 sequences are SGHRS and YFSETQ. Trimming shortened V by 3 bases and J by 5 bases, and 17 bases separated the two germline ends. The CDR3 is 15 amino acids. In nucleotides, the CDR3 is TGCGCCAGCAGCTCCCTGGGACAACCTGGGGAGACCCAGTACTTC. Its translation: CASSSLGQPGETQYF.